These 13 T cell receptor beta chains originate from one sample sequenced in a study of PD-L1 blockade in urothelial cancer. Here immunoSEQ multiplex PCR was the method, and the copy in TCRdb shows in-frame clones only, minus some. The sample consists of over 45,000 clones, roughly 86% of them appearing once. Time point specified: pretreatment peripheral blood. The specimen comprised PBMCs, sampled around atezolizumab (anti-PD-L1) treatment. These receptors were collected from a man aged 55 to 69 with urothelial cancer.

This chain connects TRBV7-9 to TRBJ2-7; 10 bases map to TRBD1. The CDR3 length is 16 residues. CDR1 is SEHNR, CDR2 FQNEAQ, per germline (reference sequence). Losses at the gene ends were 5 bases for V and 3 bases for J; bases not matched to a gene: 10. In DNA, the CDR3 is TGTGCCAGCAGCCACCGGGACAGGGGTTCTCTCTACGAGCAGTACTTC. Protein product: CASSHRDRGSLYEQYF.

The V gene is TRBV29-1, the J gene TRBJ2-5, with 13 bases identical to TRBD2. J was trimmed by 4 bases and V by 6 bases; bases with no gene match: 8. Germline CDR1 SQVTM, CDR2 ANQGSEA. The CDR3 sequence is 15 residues long. CDR3 region: CSVGSTSGRVETQYF. In DNA, the CDR3 is TGCAGCGTCGGGTCTACTAGCGGGAGGGTAGAGACCCAGTACTTC.

The genes are TRBV29-1 and TRBJ1-5; 7 bases are a match to TRBD1. Germline V gene data show CDR1 as SQVTM and CDR2 as ANQGSEA. This CDR3 has 14 residues. V trimming: 6 bases; J trimming: 4 bases; junction bases outside the gene matches: 9. CDR3 in DNA: TGCAGCGTAAAGGAGGGGGCTGGAAATCAGCCCCAGCATTTT. This codes for CSVKEGAGNQPQHF.

V gene TRBV18 combines with J gene TRBJ2-2; 7 bases are a match to TRBD2. Germline CDR1 is KGHSH and CDR2 is LQKENI. With V trimmed by 5 bases and J by 3 bases, 9 bases remained unmatched. The CDR3 sequence is 16 residues long. The CDR3 loop reads CASSSLDGGYTGELFF. DNA for the CDR3: TGTGCCAGCTCATCCCTTGACGGGGGGTACACCGGGGAGCTGTTTTTT.

The CDR3 bases are TGTGCCAGTATGCGGGGAAGGGAGACTGAAGCTTTCTTT. This gives the protein CASMRGRETEAFF. This rearrangement joins TRBV19 to TRBJ1-1, with no clear D. The CDR3 contains 13 residues. V gave up 7 bases and J gave up 5 bases, with 14 bases separating them. The V gene's germline CDR1 is LNHDA and CDR2 SQIVND (reference sequence).

V usage is TRBV6-1 and J usage is TRBJ1-3, with a weak D call TRBD1 (5 bases). Deletions cut 2 bases from V and 1 base from J, with 12 bases between. The V gene's germline CDR1 is MNHNS and CDR2 SASEGT. The CDR3 is 16 residues long. The CDR3 is CASSERGAASGNTIYF. In nucleotides, the CDR3 is TGTGCCAGCAGTGAAAGGGGCGCGGCTTCTGGAAACACCATATATTTT.

This chain joins TRBV5-5 and TRBJ1-2, with unresolved D. CDR3 length equals 14 residues. Germline V lookup: CDR1 SGHKS, CDR2 YYEKEE (reference sequence). Between the trimmed V and J ends, which lost 0 bases and 4 bases, there was a span of 10 bases. CDR3 coding DNA: TGTGCCAGCAGCTTGGTCGGGGAAGGCTATGGCTACACCTTC. This translates into CASSLVGEGYGYTF.

The chain employs TRBV4-1 and TRBJ1-1, with TRBD1 as a possible D gene (6 bases). The CDR3 is 15 residues long. The V gene lost 5 bases and the J gene lost 1 base, with 14 bases spanning the gap. CDR1 and CDR2 from the germline V gene are MGHRA and YSYEKL. For the CDR3, the DNA is TGCGCCAGCAGCTATCCCGGGACAAAGAACACTGAAGCTTTCTTT. Translating gives CASSYPGTKNTEAFF.

This rearrangement joins TRBV19 to TRBJ2-3; 10 bases line up with TRBD2. The length of the CDR3 is 15 residues. Germline V gene data show CDR1 as LNHDA and CDR2 as SQIVND (reference sequence). J was trimmed by 5 bases and V by 6 bases; bases with no gene match: 8. The CDR3 nucleotides read TGTGCCAGTAGCAAGCGGGAGGGCCTGGGAGATACGCAGTATTTT. It specifies CASSKREGLGDTQYF.

The J gene is TRBJ2-5, the V gene TRBV6-5; possible D gene TRBD1, 5 bases. The CDR3 totals 14 residues. With 6 bases removed from V and 2 bases from J, the gap between germline ends came to 13 bases. Germline-derived CDR1 and CDR2 are MNHEY and SVGAGI. The CDR3 region is CASSSSGWQETQYF. The CDR3 DNA follows: TGTGCCAGCAGCAGCTCAGGGTGGCAAGAGACCCAGTACTTC.

V usage is TRBV10-1 and J usage is TRBJ1-6; perhaps TRBD1 as D (6 bases). With 3 bases removed from V and 7 bases from J, the gap between germline ends came to 7 bases. This CDR3 comprises 13 residues. Germline CDR1 reads WNHNN; CDR2 reads SYGVQD (reference sequence). CDR3 coding DNA: TGCGCCAGCAGTGACAGGGGCAATTCACCCCTCCACTTT. Protein product: CASSDRGNSPLHF.

J is TRBJ1-5 and V is TRBV30, with 8 bases fitting TRBD1. Trimming at V came to 0 bases and at J to 6 bases, leaving 16 bases not matched to a gene. Germline V CDR1 and CDR2: GTSNPN, SVGIG (reference sequence). This CDR3 has 18 amino acids. The CDR3 region has the DNA TGTGCCTGGAGTGTACCCACGGCAGGTCCAGGGGGCCCTCAGCCCCAGCATTTT. It translates to CAWSVPTAGPGGPQPQHF.

V usage is TRBV5-1 and J usage is TRBJ2-1, with 9 bases aligning to TRBD1. Trimming at V came to 3 bases and at J to 7 bases, leaving 8 bases not matched to a gene. The CDR3 consists of 15 residues. Germline values: CDR1 SGHRS, CDR2 YFSETQ. CDR3 DNA: TGCGCCAGCAGCTCACAGGGGGCGCATAATAATGAGCAGTTCTTC. Amino acids: CASSSQGAHNNEQFF.